Shown below are 8 T cell receptor beta chains from a single sample sequenced in a study of blood T cells in healthy people across ages. A sample-barcoded 5' primer and a J-beta primer mix were used in a second PCR of roughly 7 to 11 cycles. Using its own MiXCR run on the 5' RACE reads, TCRdb lists one record per CDR3 protein. The table records about 1 million distinct CDR3 sequences, more than 40% of them present only once. The sequencing input was blood. The receptor set was obtained from a woman aged 55-69 years in good health.

The V call is TRBV29-1, the J call TRBJ2-1; 7 bases are a match to TRBD2. The CDR3 sequence is 14 residues long. The ends lost 7 bases at V and 10 bases at J; junction bases unmatched: 16. The V gene's germline CDR1 is SQVTM and CDR2 ANQGSEA. In nucleotides, the CDR3 is TGCAGCGCCACTAGATTCCAGCGGGGCCGGGAGCAGTTCTTC. It is translated as CSATRFQRGREQFF.

This clonotype was found a few times. The genes are TRBV5-1 and TRBJ2-1, with 9 bases lining up with TRBD2. Germline CDR1 reads SGHRS; CDR2 reads YFSETQ. Germline trimming cut 1 base from V and 7 bases from J; bases unmatched to any gene: 6. The CDR3 is made up of 15 amino acids. In DNA, the CDR3 is TGCGCCAGCAGCTTGAGGACTAGCGTAGGGAATGAGCAGTTCTTC. This encodes CASSLRTSVGNEQFF.

This clonotype was detected ten times or more. The rearrangement links TRBV29-1 to TRBJ2-3; 7 bases agree with TRBD1. CDR1 and CDR2 (germline): SQVTM, ANQGSEA. J lost 1 base, V lost 7 bases, and 2 bases had no gene match. The CDR3 runs 12 residues. CDR3 loop: CSAGQGTDTQYF. In DNA form, the CDR3 reads TGCAGCGCCGGACAGGGCACAGATACGCAGTATTTT.

The V and J genes are TRBV7-8 and TRBJ2-5, with a possible D match to TRBD2 (6 bases). Germline CDR1 reads SGHVS; CDR2 reads FQNEAQ. This CDR3 is 15 amino acids long. V lost 6 bases and J lost 3, with 17 bases in between. The CDR3 DNA reads TGTGCCAGCAGTTGGGCTCGGGAGAACAAAGAGACCCAGTACTTC. Translating it yields CASSWARENKETQYF.

This clonotype came up a few times. The V gene is TRBV11-2, the J gene TRBJ2-5; D may match TRBD1 or TRBD2 (6 bases each). Trimming shortened V by 0 bases and J by 4 bases, and 12 bases separated the two germline ends. This CDR3 is 15 amino acids long. Germline-derived CDR1 and CDR2 are SGHAT and FQNNGV. CDR3 sequence: CASSLEGGEGETQYF. CDR3 nucleotides: TGTGCCAGCAGCTTAGAGGGGGGCGAGGGAGAGACCCAGTACTTC.

This clonotype turned up a few times. The chain carries TRBV5-6 and TRBJ2-1; D may be TRBD2 (6 bases). CDR3 length: 16 amino acids. The germline V gene encodes CDR1 SGHDT and CDR2 YYEEEE. Trimming stripped 2 bases from V and 0 bases from J, with 12 bases between. CDR3: CASSFYRDFSYNEQFF. The CDR3 region has the DNA TGTGCCAGCAGCTTCTACCGGGACTTCTCCTACAATGAGCAGTTCTTC.

The rearrangement links TRBV7-9 to TRBJ2-1, with TRBD2 as a possible D gene (7 bases). V lost 6 bases to trimming and J lost 5 bases, with 17 bases between them. The CDR3 loop spans 15 amino acids. Germline V gene lookup returns CDR1 SEHNR and CDR2 FQNEAQ (reference sequence). The CDR3 bases are TGTGCCAGCAGAGGGGGGGCTGGAACCGACAATGAGCAGTTCTTC. This gives the protein CASRGGAGTDNEQFF.

This rearrangement joins TRBV28 to TRBJ2-1; D not certain. The CDR3 is made up of 17 amino acids. CDR1 is MDHEN, CDR2 SYDVKM, per germline. The V end was cut by 5 bases, the J end by 5 bases, with 22 bases between. The CDR3 bases are TGTGCCAGCAGTACCCGACGACTGGGTCCGGCTCACAATGAGCAGTTCTTC. This gives the protein CASSTRRLGPAHNEQFF.